What follows describes a single TCR beta chain. Libraries were prepared by immunoSEQ multiplex PCR; TCRdb keeps only in-frame clonotypes and omits some of them. The sample holds around 550 clones, 80% to 90% seen once. The record originates from a study of follicular helper T cells after annual influenza vaccination. The time point denotes: 2013-2014 season, 7 days after vaccination. CDR1 and CDR2 (germline): MGHRA, YSYEKL. The V end lost 5 bases, the J end lost 1 base, and 14 bases lay between the germline ends. There are 15 residues in the CDR3. Sequencing was performed on CXCR5+ CD38+ circulating T follicular helper cells from blood, taken 7 days after influenza vaccination. Subset meaning: circulating Tfh, non-naive CD4+CXCR5+PD-1+ (ICOS+CD38+ or ICOS-CD38-). The chain employs TRBV4-1 and TRBJ1-1, with D tentatively TRBD1 (6 bases). The TCR comes from an adult who received the influenza vaccine. CDR3 coding DNA: TGCGCCAGCAGCTATTTGAACAGGGAGAACACTGAAGCTTTCTTT. It translates to CASSYLNRENTEAFF.